The sequence of this T cell receptor beta chain was determined in a study of blood T cell repertoires in COVID-19. The germline CDR1 and CDR2 sequences are SGHNT and YYREEE (reference sequence). The ends were cut back, 1 base at V and 3 bases at J, with 10 bases in the middle. The CDR3 contains 14 residues. Here immunoSEQ multiplex PCR was the method, and the copy in TCRdb shows in-frame clones only, minus some. The profile shows nearly 30,000 clones, 60% to 80% of them singletons. Material: peripheral blood. The chain carries TRBV5-4 and TRBJ2-5; a possible D gene is TRBD1 (6 bases). This receptor was identified in a woman aged 65 to 85 with acute or convalescent COVID-19. The CDR3 coding sequence is TGTGCCAGCAGCTTGCTCCAGGGGAAAGAGACCCAGTACTTC. Translation gives CASSLLQGKETQYF.